Included here is one T cell receptor (beta chain) sequence, with context. The source of the sample is a study of blood T cell repertoires in COVID-19. The wider study: Acute and convalescent COVID-19 specimens originated in the United States, Italy and Spain. The analysed material was cDNA or gDNA that came from T cells, B-cell-depleted T cells, or PBMCs.

Cohort assignment relied on participant-reported clinical history. Among Cohort 3 donors, those recovered had two negative PCRs, clearance, or symptom resolution. Some clones are missing from TCRdb's copy, which holds only in-frame ones; the method was immunoSEQ multiplex PCR. The data contain hundreds of thousands of clones, approximately 91% of them singletons. Trimming took off 1 base at V and 3 bases at J, with 9 bases between the two ends. This CDR3 is built from 14 residues. Germline V lookup: CDR1 SGHTA, CDR2 FQGNSA. The specimen was PBMCs or T cells enriched from blood (not recorded which). This clonotype was sampled from a woman in her 40s who had recovered from COVID-19. The V call is TRBV7-2, the J call TRBJ1-2; D is perhaps TRBD1 (5 bases). This chain's CDR3 is CASSLGTGDYGYTF. The CDR3 DNA sequence: TGTGCCAGCAGCTTAGGAACAGGTGACTATGGCTACACCTTC.